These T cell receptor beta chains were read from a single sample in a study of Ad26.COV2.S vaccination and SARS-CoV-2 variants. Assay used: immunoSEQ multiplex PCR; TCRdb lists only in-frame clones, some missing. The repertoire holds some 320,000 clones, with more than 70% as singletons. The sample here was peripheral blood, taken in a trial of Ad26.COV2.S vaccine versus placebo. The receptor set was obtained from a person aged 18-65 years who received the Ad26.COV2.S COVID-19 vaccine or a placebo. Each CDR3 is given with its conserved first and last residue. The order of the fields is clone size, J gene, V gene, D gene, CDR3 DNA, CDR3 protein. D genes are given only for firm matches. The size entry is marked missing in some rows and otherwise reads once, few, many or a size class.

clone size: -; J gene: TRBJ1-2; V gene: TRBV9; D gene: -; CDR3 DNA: TGTGCCAGCAGCGTAGCCGGGCAGAAATCATACGGGGGCTACACCTTC; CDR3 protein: CASSVAGQKSYGGYTF
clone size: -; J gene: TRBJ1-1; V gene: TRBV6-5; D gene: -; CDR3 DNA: TGTGCCAGCACTTTTTCCTGGGGGGTTAACACTGAAGCTTTCTTT; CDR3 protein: CASTFSWGVNTEAFF
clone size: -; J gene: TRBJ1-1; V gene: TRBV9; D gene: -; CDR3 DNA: TGTGCCAGCAGCGTGGACAGTGTGAACACTGAAGCTTTCTTT; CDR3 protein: CASSVDSVNTEAFF
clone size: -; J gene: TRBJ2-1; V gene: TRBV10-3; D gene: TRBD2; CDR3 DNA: TGTGCCATCAGCCCCCGGGGGGGAGACAATGAGCAGTTCTTC; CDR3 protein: CAISPRGGDNEQFF
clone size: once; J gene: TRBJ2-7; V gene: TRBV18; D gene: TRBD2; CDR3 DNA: TGTGCCAGCTCACCAGGGGTTTGGGGGGGCGAGCAGTACTTC; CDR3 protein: CASSPGVWGGEQYF
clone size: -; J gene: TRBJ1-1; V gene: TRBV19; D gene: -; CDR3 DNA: TGTGCCAGCGCTGCCTATACAGGGACGGACACTGAAGCTTTCTTT; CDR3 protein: CASAAYTGTDTEAFF
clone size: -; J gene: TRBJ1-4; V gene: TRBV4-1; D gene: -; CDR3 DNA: TGCGCCAGCAGCCAAGTCGGTTGGGAAAAACTGTTTTTT; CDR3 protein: CASSQVGWEKLFF
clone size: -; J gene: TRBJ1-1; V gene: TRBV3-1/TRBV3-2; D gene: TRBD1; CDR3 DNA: TGTGCCAGCAGCCACCGACAGGGTTTGAACACTGAAGCTTTCTTT; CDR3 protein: CASSHRQGLNTEAFF
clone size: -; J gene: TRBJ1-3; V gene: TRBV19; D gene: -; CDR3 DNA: TGTGCCAGTAGTTGGGGCGTCTCTGGAAACACCATATATTTT; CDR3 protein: CASSWGVSGNTIYF
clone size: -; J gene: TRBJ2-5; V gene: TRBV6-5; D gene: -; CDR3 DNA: TGTGCCAGCAGACCACAGGGTACGGGGGAGACCCAGTACTTC; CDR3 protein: CASRPQGTGETQYF
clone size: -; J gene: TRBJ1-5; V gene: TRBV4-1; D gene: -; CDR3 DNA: TGCGCCAGCAGCTACGAAGGAGCCAATCAGCCCCAGCATTTT; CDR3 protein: CASSYEGANQPQHF
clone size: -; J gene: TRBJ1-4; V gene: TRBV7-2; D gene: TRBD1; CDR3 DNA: TGTGCCAGCAGCCAGGGGGCACAAGAAAAACTGTTTTTT; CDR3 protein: CASSQGAQEKLFF
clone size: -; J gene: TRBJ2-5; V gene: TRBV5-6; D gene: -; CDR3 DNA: TGTGCCAGCAGCTTGGTGGCAGGGCCTCAAGAGACCCAGTACTTC; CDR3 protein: CASSLVAGPQETQYF
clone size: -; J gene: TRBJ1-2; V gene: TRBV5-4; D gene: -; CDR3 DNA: TGTGCCAGCAGCGCCCCCAATAAGGTTAACTATGGCTACACCTTC; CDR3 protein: CASSAPNKVNYGYTF
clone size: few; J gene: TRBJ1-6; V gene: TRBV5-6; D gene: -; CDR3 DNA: TGTGCCAGCAGCTTGGCGGGAATTGGTTCACCCCTCCACTTT; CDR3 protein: CASSLAGIGSPLHF
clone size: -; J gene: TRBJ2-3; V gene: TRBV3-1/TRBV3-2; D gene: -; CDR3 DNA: TGTGCCAGCAGCGACGCGCGCCATACGCAGTATTTT; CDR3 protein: CASSDARHTQYF
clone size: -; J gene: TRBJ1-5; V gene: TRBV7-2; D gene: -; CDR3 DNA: TGTGCCAGCAGCTTATCGGGCCTTAATCAGCCCCAGCATTTT; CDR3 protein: CASSLSGLNQPQHF
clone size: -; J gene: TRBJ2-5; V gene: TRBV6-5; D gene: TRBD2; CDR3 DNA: TGTGCCAGCAGTTACACCTCGGGCGGGGGGCAAGAGACCCAGTACTTC; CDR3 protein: CASSYTSGGGQETQYF
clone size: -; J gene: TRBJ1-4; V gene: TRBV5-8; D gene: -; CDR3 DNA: TGTGCCAGCAGCTTGGGCGGGGTCCAAGAAAAACTGTTTTTT; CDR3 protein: CASSLGGVQEKLFF
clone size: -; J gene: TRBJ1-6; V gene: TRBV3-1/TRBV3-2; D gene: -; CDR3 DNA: TGTGCCAGCAGCCAAGTCGGGAAGAATAATTCACCCCTCCACTTT; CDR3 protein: CASSQVGKNNSPLHF
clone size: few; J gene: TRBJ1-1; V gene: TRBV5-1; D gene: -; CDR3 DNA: TGCGCCAGCAGCTTGCAAAGGGACAACACTGAAGCTTTCTTT; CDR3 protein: CASSLQRDNTEAFF
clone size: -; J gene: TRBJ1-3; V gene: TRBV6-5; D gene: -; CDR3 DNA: TGTGCCAGCAGTTACTCGGGCAGGGCTGGAAACACCATATATTTT; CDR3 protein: CASSYSGRAGNTIYF
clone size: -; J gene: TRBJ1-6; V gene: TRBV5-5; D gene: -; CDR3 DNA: TGTGCCAGCAGCCCCCAAGGGGGGGGCGAGTATTCACCCCTCCACTTT; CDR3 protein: CASSPQGGGEYSPLHF
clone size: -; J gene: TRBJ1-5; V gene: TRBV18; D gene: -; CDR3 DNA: TGTGCCAGCTCACCAAACAAGAATAGCAATCAGCCCCAGCATTTT; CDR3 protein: CASSPNKNSNQPQHF
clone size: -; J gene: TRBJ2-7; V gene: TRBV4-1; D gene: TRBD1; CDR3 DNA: TGCGCCAGCAGCCCCCAGGGGGGACAGGTCTCCGAGCAGTACTTC; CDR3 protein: CASSPQGGQVSEQYF
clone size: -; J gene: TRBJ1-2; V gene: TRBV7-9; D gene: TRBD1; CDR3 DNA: TGTGCCAGCAGCTTAACAGGGGGCACCTATGGCTACACCTTC; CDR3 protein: CASSLTGGTYGYTF
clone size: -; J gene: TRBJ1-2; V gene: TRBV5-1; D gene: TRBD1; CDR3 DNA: TGCGCCAGCAGAAGTTGGACAGGGTATGGCTACACCTTC; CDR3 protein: CASRSWTGYGYTF
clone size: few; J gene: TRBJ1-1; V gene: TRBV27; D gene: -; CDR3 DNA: TGTGCCAGCAGGGAAGTCGGCCGACGGAACACTGAAGCTTTCTTT; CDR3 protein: CASREVGRRNTEAFF
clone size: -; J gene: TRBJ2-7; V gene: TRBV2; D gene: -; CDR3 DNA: TGTGCCAGCAACTATAACAGGGTTAAGTACTTC; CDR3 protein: CASNYNRVKYF
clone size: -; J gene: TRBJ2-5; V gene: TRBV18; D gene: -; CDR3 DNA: TGTGCCAGCTCACCACCTCAGCTGGACAGACGGAGGGTTGAGACCCAGTACTTC; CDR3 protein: CASSPPQLDRRRVETQYF
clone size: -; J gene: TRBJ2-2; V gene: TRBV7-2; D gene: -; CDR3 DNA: TGTGCCAGCAGCTTCAGACTCGGGACCGGGGAGCTGTTTTTT; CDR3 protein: CASSFRLGTGELFF
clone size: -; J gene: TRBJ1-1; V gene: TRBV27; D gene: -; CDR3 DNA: TGTGCCAGCAGTCCCCTTAGCCACGCTGAAGCTTTCTTT; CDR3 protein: CASSPLSHAEAFF
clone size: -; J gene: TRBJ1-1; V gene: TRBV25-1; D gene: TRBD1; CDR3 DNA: TGTGCTAGCAGTGAGACAGGGGTCAGCACTGAAGCTTTCTTT; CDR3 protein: CASSETGVSTEAFF
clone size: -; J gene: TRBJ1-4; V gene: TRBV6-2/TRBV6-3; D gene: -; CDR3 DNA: TGTGCCAGCAGTTTTTGGGGGAATGAAAAACTGTTTTTT; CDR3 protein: CASSFWGNEKLFF
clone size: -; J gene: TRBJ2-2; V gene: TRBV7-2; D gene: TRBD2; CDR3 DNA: TGTGCCAGCAGCCTCCCCGGACTAGCGTTAGGGGAGCTGTTTTTT; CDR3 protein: CASSLPGLALGELFF
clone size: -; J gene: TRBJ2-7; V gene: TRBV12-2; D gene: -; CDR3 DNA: TGTGCAAGTCGCTTCTCCGACGCCATTCCGGGACAGGGGATCTACGAGCAGTACTTC; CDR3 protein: CASRFSDAIPGQGIYEQYF
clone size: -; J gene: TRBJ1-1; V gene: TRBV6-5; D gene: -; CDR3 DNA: TGTGCCAGCAGTTATTCGAACACTGAAGCTTTCTTT; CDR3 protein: CASSYSNTEAFF
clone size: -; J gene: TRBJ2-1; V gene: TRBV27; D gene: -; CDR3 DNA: TGTGCCAGCGGCCTTTCGGTCATAAAGCAGTTCTTC; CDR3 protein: CASGLSVIKQFF
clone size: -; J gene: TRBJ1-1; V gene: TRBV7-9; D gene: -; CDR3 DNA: TGTGCCAGCAGCCCTGGTGGGGTGAACACTGAAGCTTTCTTT; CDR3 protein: CASSPGGVNTEAFF
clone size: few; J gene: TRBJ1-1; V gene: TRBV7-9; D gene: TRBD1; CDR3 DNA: TGTGCCAGCATTGACGGGAGGACAGGGTCGGCTGAAGCTTTCTTT; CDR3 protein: CASIDGRTGSAEAFF
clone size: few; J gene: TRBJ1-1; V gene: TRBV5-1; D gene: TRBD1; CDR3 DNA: TGCGCCAGCAGCCTTCGGACAGGGAAGAGCCCTGAAGCTTTCTTT; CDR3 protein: CASSLRTGKSPEAFF
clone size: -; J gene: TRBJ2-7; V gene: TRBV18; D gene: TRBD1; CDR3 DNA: TGTGCCAGCTCACCAACGACAGGGGGCGAGCAGTACTTC; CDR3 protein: CASSPTTGGEQYF
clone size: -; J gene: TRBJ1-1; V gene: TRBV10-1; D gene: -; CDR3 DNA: TGCGCCAGTAGCAATTGGGGGAAAGCTTTCTTT; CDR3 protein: CASSNWGKAFF
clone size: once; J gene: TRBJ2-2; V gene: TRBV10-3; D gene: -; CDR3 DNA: TGTGCCATCAGTGAGTCGTTAGGGGGAGTTGGGAACACCGGGGAGCTGTTTTTT; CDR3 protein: CAISESLGGVGNTGELFF
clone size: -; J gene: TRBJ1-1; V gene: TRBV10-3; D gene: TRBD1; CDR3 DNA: TGTGCCATCAAGTTTGGACTTGGACAGGGAGCAGCTTTCTTT; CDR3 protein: CAIKFGLGQGAAFF
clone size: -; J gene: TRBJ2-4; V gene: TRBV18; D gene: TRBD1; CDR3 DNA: TGTGCCAGCTCACCTATGGGACAGTCCCCATCGGGCAAAAACATTCAGTACTTC; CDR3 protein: CASSPMGQSPSGKNIQYF
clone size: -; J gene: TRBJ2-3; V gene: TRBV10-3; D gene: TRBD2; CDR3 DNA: TGTGCCATCAGTGAGGAAAGCGGGGGGACAGATACGCAGTATTTT; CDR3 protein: CAISEESGGTDTQYF
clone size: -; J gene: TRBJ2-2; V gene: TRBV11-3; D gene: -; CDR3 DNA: TGTGCCAGCAGCTCCGGATTTGCGCGGCCCGGGGGCACCGGGGAGCTGTTTTTT; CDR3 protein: CASSSGFARPGGTGELFF
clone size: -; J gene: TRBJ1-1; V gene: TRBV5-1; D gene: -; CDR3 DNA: TGCGCCAGCAGCAGGCACTTGGACCCGAACACTGAAGCTTTCTTT; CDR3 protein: CASSRHLDPNTEAFF